A single sample is the source of the 10 T cell receptor beta chains below, sequenced in a study of blood T cell repertoires in COVID-19 (dated by TCRdb to 2018 to 2020). Receptor amplification or capture employed the immunoSEQ multiplex PCR assay. As stored in TCRdb, this immuneACCESS dataset retains in-frame rearrangements with V and J assigned. A fraction of the clones does not appear; measured against another copy, unresolved V genes explain less than half of the discrepancy, and the remainder lacks a known reason. This sample is represented by 400,000 or so clones; 89% of them were singletons. Less than 2% of the sample goes to the ten largest clones. The sample taken for sequencing was peripheral blood. The origin of the receptors is a woman aged 40 to 50 with COVID-19, enrolled during active disease.

The gene calls are TRBV7-9 and TRBJ1-4, with D unresolved. V lost 1 base and J lost 2, with 5 bases in between. Per the germline V gene, CDR1 is SEHNR and CDR2 is FQNEAQ (reference sequence). The CDR3 length is 14 residues. The CDR3 DNA sequence: TGTGCCAGCAGCTTAGGGCAGACTAATGAAAAACTGTTTTTT. The encoded protein is CASSLGQTNEKLFF.

The V call is TRBV6-5, the J call TRBJ2-5; 9 bases align to TRBD2. Germline CDR1 and CDR2: MNHEY and SVGAGI. V trimming: 6 bases; J trimming: 11 bases; junction bases outside the gene matches: 16. The CDR3 spans 15 residues. CDR3: CASSDPRLTSGPQYF. DNA of the CDR3: TGTGCCAGCAGCGACCCCCGTCTAACTAGCGGGCCGCAGTACTTC.

The chain links TRBV28 to TRBJ1-2, with 12 bases matching TRBD1. This CDR3 is 15 amino acids long. V was pared by 4 bases and J by 7 bases, with 7 bases of the junction left unmatched. Germline lookup yields CDR1 MDHEN and CDR2 SYDVKM. As DNA, the CDR3 is TGTGCCAGCAGTTATCCGGGACAGGGGGCGATTGGCTACACCTTC. As protein: CASSYPGQGAIGYTF.

The V gene is TRBV30, the J gene TRBJ1-1, with D possibly TRBD1 on 6 matching bases. Germline V lookup: CDR1 GTSNPN, CDR2 SVGIG (reference sequence). Trimming left V 3 bases short and J 3 bases short, with 11 bases between. CDR3 length: 13 residues. CDR3 loop: CAWRQGRDTEAFF. The CDR3 bases are TGTGCCTGGAGACAGGGTCGAGACACTGAAGCTTTCTTT.

As for this clone: The identical CDR3 is also encoded by other nucleotide sequences in the sample. The chain joins TRBV7-9 to TRBJ2-3; D might be TRBD2 (5 bases). V was clipped by 5 bases and J by 0 bases, with 12 bases between them. Germline values: CDR1 SEHNR, CDR2 FQNEAQ (reference sequence). This CDR3 spans 15 amino acids. The chain's CDR3 is CASSPPGVSTDTQYF. In DNA, the CDR3 is TGTGCCAGCAGCCCCCCCGGGGTTAGCACAGATACGCAGTATTTT.

This sequence joins TRBV6-6 and TRBJ1-5, with 8 bases aligning to TRBD1. CDR1 is MNHNY and CDR2 is SVGAGI in the germline V gene (reference sequence). The CDR3 sequence is 16 residues long. V shed 5 bases, J shed 0 bases, and the junction held 6 bases outside the gene matches. For the CDR3, the DNA is TGTGCCAGCAGTAGGACAGGGAGAAATAGCAATCAGCCCCAGCATTTT. It translates to CASSRTGRNSNQPQHF.

Remarks on this clone: Other DNA sequences in the sample encode the same CDR3. The chain has TRBV5-1 and TRBJ1-3; D remains ambiguous. CDR1 SGHRS and CDR2 YFSETQ come from the germline V gene. Between the trimmed V and J ends, which lost 0 bases and 4 bases, there was a span of 8 bases. This CDR3 has 14 amino acids. CDR3 nucleotides: TGCGCCAGCAGCTTGGCGGGGTCCGGAAACACCATATATTTT. Amino acid sequence: CASSLAGSGNTIYF.

The chain recombines TRBV6-5 with TRBJ1-2, with D possibly matching TRBD1 (5 bases). Trimming left V 7 bases short and J 4 bases short, with 16 bases between. This CDR3 contains 14 residues. Germline CDR1 reads MNHEY; CDR2 reads SVGAGI. The CDR3 sequence is CASTKMGGVYGYTF. CDR3 bases: TGTGCCAGCACCAAAATGGGAGGGGTCTATGGCTACACCTTC.

V gene TRBV24-1 combines with J gene TRBJ1-6, with 9 bases identical to TRBD1. The CDR3 consists of 17 residues. The V and J ends lost 7 bases and 7 bases, in that order; junction bases with no gene match: 13. CDR1 and CDR2 from the germline V gene are KGHDR and SFDVKD. The CDR3 spells CATRPESMGTGNSPLHF. Written as DNA, the CDR3 is TGTGCCACCAGACCCGAAAGTATGGGGACAGGGAATTCACCCCTCCACTTT.

This clone was observed once. The chain is built from TRBV2 and TRBJ1-5; the match to TRBD1 covers 9 bases. V was clipped by 4 bases and J by 4 bases; unmatched bases: 5. The CDR3 is 15 amino acids. CDR1 and CDR2 from the germline V gene are SNHLY and FYNNEI. The CDR3 here is CASSASDRGNQPQHF. CDR3 bases: TGTGCCAGCAGTGCCTCGGACAGGGGAAATCAGCCCCAGCATTTT. Complete variable domain (other parts from reference TRBV2 and TRBJ1-5): EPEVTQTPSHQVTQMGQEVILRCVPISNHLYFYWYRQILGQKVEFLVSFYNNEISEKSEIFDDQFSVERPDGSNFTLKIRSTKLEDSAMYFCASSASDRGNQPQHFGDGTRLSIL.